This TCR beta chain is drawn from a study of early T cells in non-severe SARS-CoV-2 infection. A few counts support this clonotype. Antigen: not known. Broader study findings: A preference for anti-spike CD8 responses marked VDJdb matching, which missed private and CD4 specificities.

Trimming took 6 bases from V and 0 from J, leaving 12 bases between them. CDR3 length equals 13 residues. Germline V gives CDR1 DFQATT, CDR2 SNEGSKA (reference sequence). A single record per CDR3 protein comes from TCRdb applying MiXCR to the 5' RACE reads. The sample contains approximately 71,000 distinct CDR3 sequences, roughly an eighth of which appear only once. This receptor was obtained from an adult who was a healthcare worker with PCR-confirmed SARS-CoV-2 infection or an uninfected control (not recorded which). The sequenced sample was whole blood, obtained at baseline. V is TRBV20-1 and J is TRBJ2-7; D ambiguous. The CDR3 bases are TGCAGTGCAGGAGCTCGGCACTCCTACGAGCAGTACTTC. This encodes CSAGARHSYEQYF.